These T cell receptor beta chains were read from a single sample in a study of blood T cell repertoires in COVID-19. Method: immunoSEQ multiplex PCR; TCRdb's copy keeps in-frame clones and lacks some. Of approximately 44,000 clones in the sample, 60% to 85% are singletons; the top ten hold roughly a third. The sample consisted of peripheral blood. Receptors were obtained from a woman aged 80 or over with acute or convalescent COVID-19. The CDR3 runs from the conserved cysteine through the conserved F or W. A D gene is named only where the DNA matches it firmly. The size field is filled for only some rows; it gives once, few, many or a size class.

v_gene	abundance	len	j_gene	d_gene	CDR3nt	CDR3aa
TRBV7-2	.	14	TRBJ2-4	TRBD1	TGTGCCAGCAGCCATGACAGGGTCAAAAACATTCAGTACTTC	CASSHDRVKNIQYF
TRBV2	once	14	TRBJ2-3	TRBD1	TGTGCCAGTAAGGGACAGGGCCCCACAGATACGCAGTATTTT	CASKGQGPTDTQYF
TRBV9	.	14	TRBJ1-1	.	TGTGCCAGCAGCGGGGGCGGAGTAAACACTGAAGCTTTCTTT	CASSGGGVNTEAFF
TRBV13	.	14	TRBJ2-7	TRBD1	TGTGCCAGCAGCTCCTCAGGGGGTACCTACGAGCAGTACTTC	CASSSSGGTYEQYF
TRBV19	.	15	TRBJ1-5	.	TGTGCCAGTAGTATAGGTGTTTATAGCAATCAGCCCCAGCATTTT	CASSIGVYSNQPQHF
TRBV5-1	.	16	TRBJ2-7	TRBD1	TGCGCCAGCAGCTTGGTCAGGGGGCCTCTTCAGGACGAGCAGTACTTC	CASSLVRGPLQDEQYF
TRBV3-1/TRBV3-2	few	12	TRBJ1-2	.	TGTGCCAGCAGCGAAGGGTCGCGTGGCTACACCTTC	CASSEGSRGYTF
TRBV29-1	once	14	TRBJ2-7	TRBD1	TGCAGCGTTGGGGGGGGACAGGGGAGATACGAGCAGTACTTC	CSVGGGQGRYEQYF
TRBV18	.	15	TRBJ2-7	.	TGTGCCAGCTCACCACCACACAGGGTCCCGGGCGAGCAGTACTTC	CASSPPHRVPGEQYF
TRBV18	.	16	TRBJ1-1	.	TGTGCCAGCTCACCACCGAGTTACAGGGCGGGCACTGAAGCTTTCTTT	CASSPPSYRAGTEAFF
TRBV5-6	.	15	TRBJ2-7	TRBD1	TGTGCCAGCAGCCCCAAATGGACAGGGGCGGGCGAGCAGTACTTC	CASSPKWTGAGEQYF
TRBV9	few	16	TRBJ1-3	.	TGTGCCAGCAGCGTAGTCGGGGGTTACTCTGGAAACACCATATATTTT	CASSVVGGYSGNTIYF
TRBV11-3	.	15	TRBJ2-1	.	TGTGCCAGCAGCGCTTCCAGACAGGGAGGTAATGAGCAGTTCTTC	CASSASRQGGNEQFF
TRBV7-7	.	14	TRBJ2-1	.	TGTGCCAGCAGCCCCCGGACTAATGGAAATGAGCAGTTCTTC	CASSPRTNGNEQFF
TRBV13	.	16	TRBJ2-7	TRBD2	TGTGCCAGCAGCCCTAACCGACTAGCGGCTTCCTACGAGCAGTACTTC	CASSPNRLAASYEQYF
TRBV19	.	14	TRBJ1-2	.	TGTGCCAGTAGTAGACTAGGATCTAACTATGGCTACACCTTC	CASSRLGSNYGYTF
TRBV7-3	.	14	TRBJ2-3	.	TGTGCCAGCAGCCCCCCGGGATTCACAGATACGCAGTATTTT	CASSPPGFTDTQYF
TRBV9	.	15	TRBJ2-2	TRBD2	TGTGCCAGCAGCCCCACTAGCGGGGACACCGGGGAGCTGTTTTTT	CASSPTSGDTGELFF
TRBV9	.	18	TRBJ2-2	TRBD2	TGTGCCAGCAGCGTAGAGCAGACTAGCGGGGGAAACACCGGGGAGCTGTTTTTT	CASSVEQTSGGNTGELFF
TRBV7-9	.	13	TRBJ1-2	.	TGTGCCAGCACCCAAACAGGGATCTATGGCTACACCTTC	CASTQTGIYGYTF
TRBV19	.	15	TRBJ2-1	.	TGTGCCAGTAGTATCACCGGGGGAGCAAACAATGAGCAGTTCTTC	CASSITGGANNEQFF
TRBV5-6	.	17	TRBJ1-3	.	TGTGCCAGCAGCTTAGGGGCGGGGATGGGCTCTGGAAACACCATATATTTT	CASSLGAGMGSGNTIYF
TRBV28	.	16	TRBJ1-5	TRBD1	TGTGCCAGCAGTCATGCCTGGACAGGGGTTAATCAGCCCCAGCATTTT	CASSHAWTGVNQPQHF
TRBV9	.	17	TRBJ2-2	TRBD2	TGTGCCAGCAGCGTAGGGATGGGACTAGCGGAAACCGGGGAGCTGTTTTTT	CASSVGMGLAETGELFF
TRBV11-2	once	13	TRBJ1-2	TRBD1	TGTGCCAGTATGGGACAGCGAAAACCCGGCTACACCTTC	CASMGQRKPGYTF
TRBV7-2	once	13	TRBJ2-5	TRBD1	TGTGCCAGCAGCTTAACAGGGGAAGAGACCCAGTACTTC	CASSLTGEETQYF
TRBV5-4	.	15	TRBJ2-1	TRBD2	TGTGCCAGCAGCTTGAAGGGTTGGGGGGGAAATGAGCAGTTCTTC	CASSLKGWGGNEQFF
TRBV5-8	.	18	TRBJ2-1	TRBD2	TGTGCCAGCAGCCCGGGGACTAGCGGGAGCCTCTCCTACAATGAGCAGTTCTTC	CASSPGTSGSLSYNEQFF
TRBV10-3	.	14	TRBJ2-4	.	TGTGCCATCAGGGACACTCAGCCGGGAAACATTCAGTACTTC	CAIRDTQPGNIQYF
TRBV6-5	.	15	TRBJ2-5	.	TGTGCCAGCAGAAACTACAGGGAAGGGGCAGAGACCCAGTACTTC	CASRNYREGAETQYF
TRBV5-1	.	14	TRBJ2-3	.	TGCGCCAGCAGCCTAGGGGCCCTAGGTGATACGCAGTATTTT	CASSLGALGDTQYF